One and the same sample provided the 16 T cell receptor beta chains below, sequenced in a study of HIV-infected children after antiretroviral therapy interruption. The treatment is: PENTA 11 planned treatment interruption arm or continuous ART arm. Unique molecular identifiers were included in an RNA-based 3' RACE TCR library. TCRdb analysed the 3' RACE reads with MiXCR anew, one entry per CDR3 protein. The repertoire includes fewer than 50,000 distinct CDR3 sequences, around 4% of them detected once, and about 0.71% sits in the top ten. Specimen: CD45RA+ CD4+ T cells from PBMCs, pooled from several time points, collected from a donor given antiretroviral therapy, either interrupted or continuous. The sample's subset: naive CD4+ CD45RA+ CD45RO- T cells. All receptors derive from a pool of human donors with HIV.

Ten or more counts support this clonotype. The CDR3 coding sequence is TGTGCCAGCAGCTTAAACCAGGGGGCCGCCGGGGAGCTGTTTTTT. Amino acids: CASSLNQGAAGELFF. The chain uses TRBV7-3 and TRBJ2-2; 8 bases match TRBD1. Looked up from germline, CDR1 is SGHTA and CDR2 is FQGTGA. The V segment lost 1 base and the J segment 6 bases; nucleotides outside the gene matches: 4. The CDR3 is 15 amino acids.

This clonotype was recorded at least ten times. CDR3 in DNA: TGTGCCAGCAGTTTACCCAGCGGGGGCACAGATACGCAGTATTTT. Protein: CASSLPSGGTDTQYF. This sequence joins TRBV12-3 or TRBV12-4 and TRBJ2-3; 7 bases fit TRBD2. CDR3 length equals 15 residues. The trim removed 2 bases at V and 1 base at J, leaving 3 bases unmatched.

The chain couples TRBV18 to TRBJ2-3, with D perhaps matching TRBD1 (6 bases). Germline V gene lookup returns CDR1 KGHSH and CDR2 LQKENI. V lost 3 bases to trimming and J lost 2 bases, with 12 bases between them. This CDR3 has 15 amino acids. CDR3 region: CASSPNRDTTDTQYF. The CDR3 DNA is TGTGCCAGCTCACCGAACCGGGACACCACAGATACGCAGTATTTT. Based on the CDR3 plus reference TRBV18 and TRBJ2-3, the full variable domain is NAGVMQNPRHLVRRRGQEARLRCSPMKGHSHVYWYRQLPEEGLKFMVYLQKENIIDESGMPKERFSAEFPKEGPSILRIQQVVRGDSAAYFCASSPNRDTTDTQYFGPGTRLTVL.

This rearrangement joins TRBV10-3 to TRBJ1-5; no reliable D call. The germline V gene has CDR1 ENHRY and CDR2 SYGVKD. Deletions cut 10 bases from V and 4 bases from J, with 17 bases between. The CDR3 covers 14 residues. For the CDR3, the DNA is TGTGCCACCGTTCCGGCGTTGGGGAATCAGCCCCAGCATTTT. Translating gives CATVPALGNQPQHF.

The V gene is TRBV28, the J gene TRBJ1-2; perhaps TRBD1 as D (5 bases). Trimming shortened V by 1 base and J by 6 bases, and 6 bases separated the two germline ends. In germline, CDR1 is MDHEN, CDR2 SYDVKM. The CDR3 runs 12 residues. The CDR3, as DNA: TGTGCCAGCAGTTTATACAGGAATGGCTACACCTTC. Residues: CASSLYRNGYTF.

The table lists this clonotype with many counts. Since no conserved phenylalanine or tryptophan closes the CDR3, a read error is the likely cause. It is unclear where the CDR3 begins or ends on the DNA, so no DNA is shown, and the CDR3 is as TCRdb lists it. The chain joins TRBV27 to TRBJ1-2; the table calls TRBD1, which could not be checked here. Germline values: CDR1 MNHEY, CDR2 SMNVEV (reference sequence). The CDR3 totals 11 residues, both ends included. The CDR3 region is CASSLGPGRVS.

Many counts were recorded for this clonotype. This chain uses TRBV12-3 or TRBV12-4 with TRBJ1-3; tentative D call: TRBD1 (5 bases). Trimming removed 6 bases at V and 4 bases at J, with 16 bases between. This CDR3 spans 15 amino acids. The CDR3 region is CASSRTQGKGNTIYF. CDR3 bases: TGTGCCAGCAGCCGTACTCAGGGTAAAGGAAACACCATATATTTT.

Many counts were recorded for this clonotype. This rearrangement joins TRBV5-1 to TRBJ2-1; D is possibly TRBD2 (6 bases). The CDR3 has 14 amino acids. Germline V gene lookup returns CDR1 SGHRS and CDR2 YFSETQ. Trimming took off 0 bases at V and 5 bases at J, with 9 bases between the two ends. The CDR3 loop is CASSLGGTDNEQFF. The CDR3 nucleotides are TGCGCCAGCAGCTTGGGCGGGACGGACAATGAGCAGTTCTTC. The variable domain in full, with the rest retrieved from reference TRBV5-1 and TRBJ2-1, is KAGVTQTPRYLIKTRGQQVTLSCSPISGHRSVSWYQQTPGQGLQFLFEYFSETQRNKGNFPGRFSGRQFSNSRSEMNVSTLELGDSALYLCASSLGGTDNEQFFGPGTRLTVL.

This clonotype was recorded many times. The V and J genes are TRBV6-1 and TRBJ2-7; D call uncertain. The germline V and J ends were trimmed by 6 bases and 0 bases, with 9 bases remaining between them. Germline V lookup: CDR1 MNHNS, CDR2 SASEGT. The CDR3 has 13 amino acids. CDR3 loop: CASRLLSSYEQYF. The DNA of the CDR3 is TGTGCCAGCAGACTTCTGAGCTCCTACGAGCAGTACTTC.

This clonotype was detected ten times or more. The rearrangement joins TRBV2 to TRBJ2-3; 8 bases map to TRBD1. There are 15 residues in the CDR3. The ends lost 7 bases at V and 5 bases at J; junction bases unmatched: 11. Per germline, CDR1 SNHLY and CDR2 FYNNEI. CDR3 sequence (DNA): TGTGCCAGCACCATCCGGACAGGGACGAAAGATACGCAGTATTTT. This translates into CASTIRTGTKDTQYF.

The sample holds many counts of this clonotype. The V and J genes are TRBV29-1 and TRBJ1-2; TRBD1 might be the D (6 bases). The germline V gene encodes CDR1 SQVTM and CDR2 ANQGSEA. The CDR3 is 16 residues long. Trimming pared 3 bases from V and 1 base from J, leaving 18 bases between. DNA for the CDR3: TGCAGCGTTGAGGTTGAGGACAGTCCTTTTAACTATGGCTACACCTTC. It encodes CSVEVEDSPFNYGYTF.

Many counts were recorded for this clonotype. The V call is TRBV10-3, the J call TRBJ2-5; D gene ambiguous. Trimming removed 5 bases from V and 3 bases from J, with 16 bases in between. This CDR3 contains 15 residues. CDR1 is ENHRY and CDR2 is SYGVKD in the germline V gene. The CDR3 coding sequence is TGTGCCATCAGTCCACCCCCGGGTCAGAAAGAGACCCAGTACTTC. This codes for CAISPPPGQKETQYF.

This clonotype was seen many times. The chain employs TRBV10-3 and TRBJ2-2, with a possible D match to TRBD2 (5 bases). CDR1 and CDR2 (germline): ENHRY, SYGVKD. The CDR3 sequence is 18 residues long. Trimming took off 0 bases at V and 2 bases at J, with 16 bases between the two ends. The CDR3 reads CAISESGLLAKNTGELFF. CDR3 coding DNA: TGTGCCATCAGTGAGTCGGGGTTGCTAGCCAAAAACACCGGGGAGCTGTTTTTT.

The chain uses TRBV10-1 and TRBJ1-1, with a weak D call TRBD1 (6 bases). CDR3 size: 13 residues. Per the germline V gene, CDR1 is WNHNN and CDR2 is SYGVQD (reference sequence). Trimming pared 2 bases from V and 6 bases from J, leaving 10 bases between. The CDR3 bases are TGCGCCAGCAGTGAGCCCGGACAGTCTGAAGCTTTCTTT. This sequence encodes CASSEPGQSEAFF.

This clonotype was seen ten or more times. J is TRBJ2-1 and V is TRBV5-1, with 8 bases aligning to TRBD2. CDR1 and CDR2 (germline): SGHRS, YFSETQ. Germline trimming cut 3 bases from V and 7 bases from J; bases unmatched to any gene: 6. The CDR3 sequence is 14 residues long. Here the CDR3 reads CASSSSGGWNEQFF. CDR3 coding DNA: TGCGCCAGCAGCTCAAGCGGGGGCTGGAATGAGCAGTTCTTC.

This clonotype has a count of ten or more. The V and J genes are TRBV28 and TRBJ1-1; TRBD1 agrees at 9 bases. J was trimmed by 3 bases and V by 4 bases; bases with no gene match: 9. The germline CDR1 and CDR2 sequences are MDHEN and SYDVKM. There are 16 residues in the CDR3. The CDR3 sequence is CASSSAGQGRDTEAFF. CDR3 nucleotide sequence: TGTGCCAGCAGTTCTGCCGGACAGGGGAGGGACACTGAAGCTTTCTTT.